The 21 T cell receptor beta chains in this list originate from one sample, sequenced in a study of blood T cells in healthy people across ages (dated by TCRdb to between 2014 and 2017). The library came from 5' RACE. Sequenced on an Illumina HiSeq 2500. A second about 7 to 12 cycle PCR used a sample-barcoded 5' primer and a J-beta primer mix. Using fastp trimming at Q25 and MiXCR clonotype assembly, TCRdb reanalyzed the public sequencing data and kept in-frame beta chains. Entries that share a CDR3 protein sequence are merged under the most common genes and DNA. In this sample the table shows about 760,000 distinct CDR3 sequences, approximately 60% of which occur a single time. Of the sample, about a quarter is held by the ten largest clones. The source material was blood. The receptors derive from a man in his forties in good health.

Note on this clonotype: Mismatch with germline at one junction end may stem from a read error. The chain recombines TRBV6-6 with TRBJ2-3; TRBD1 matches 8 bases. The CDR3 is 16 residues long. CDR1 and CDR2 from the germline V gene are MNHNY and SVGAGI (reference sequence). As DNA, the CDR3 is TGTGCCAGCAGTGACTCAGGGGGCACGATTGGAGATACGCAGTATTTT. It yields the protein CASSDSGGTIGDTQYF.

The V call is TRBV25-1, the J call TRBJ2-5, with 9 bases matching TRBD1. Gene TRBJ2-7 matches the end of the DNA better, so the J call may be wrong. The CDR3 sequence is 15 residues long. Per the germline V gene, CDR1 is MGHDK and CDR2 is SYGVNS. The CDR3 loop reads CASQDRGDLLGEQYF. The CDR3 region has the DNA TGTGCCAGCCAAGACAGGGGGGACCTTCTGGGCGAGCAGTACTTC.

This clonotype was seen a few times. As DNA, the CDR3 is TGTGCCAGCAGCGGCCGACTAGCTGGCGATACGCAGTATTTT. Protein: CASSGRLAGDTQYF. The rearrangement joins TRBV7-3 to TRBJ2-3; 7 bases are shared with TRBD2. CDR1 is SGHTA and CDR2 is FQGTGA in the germline V gene. With 5 bases clipped from V and 6 bases from J, the junction kept 8 bases outside the gene matches. The CDR3 spans 14 residues. The variable domain in full, completed from reference TRBV7-3 and TRBJ2-3, reads GAGVSQTPSNKVTEKGKYVELRCDPISGHTALYWYRQSLGQGPEFLIYFQGTGAADDSGLPNDRFFAVRPEGSVSTLKIQRTERGDSAVYLCASSGRLAGDTQYFGPGTRLTVL.

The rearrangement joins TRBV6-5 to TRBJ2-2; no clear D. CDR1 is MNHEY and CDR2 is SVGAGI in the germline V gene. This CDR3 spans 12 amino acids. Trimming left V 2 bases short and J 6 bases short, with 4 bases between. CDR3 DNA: TGTGCCAGCAGTTACCGGTCCGGGGAGCTGTTTTTT. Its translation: CASSYRSGELFF.

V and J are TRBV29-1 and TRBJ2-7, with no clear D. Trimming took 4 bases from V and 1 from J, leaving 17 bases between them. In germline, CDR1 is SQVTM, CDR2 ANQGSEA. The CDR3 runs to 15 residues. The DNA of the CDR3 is TGCAGCGTTGCGGGCGGTGCGGCTCCATCCTACGAGCAGTACTTC. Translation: CSVAGGAAPSYEQYF.

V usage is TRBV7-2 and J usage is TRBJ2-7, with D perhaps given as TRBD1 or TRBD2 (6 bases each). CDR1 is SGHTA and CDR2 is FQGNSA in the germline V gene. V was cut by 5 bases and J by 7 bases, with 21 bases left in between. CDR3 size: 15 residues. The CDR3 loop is CASSQLPGAVGEQYF. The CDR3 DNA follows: TGTGCCAGCAGCCAGCTTCCGGGGGCCGTGGGGGAGCAGTACTTC. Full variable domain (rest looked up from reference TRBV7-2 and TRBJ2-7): GAGVSQSPSNKVTEKGKDVELRCDPISGHTALYWYRQSLGQGLEFLIYFQGNSAPDKSGLPSDRFSAERTGGSVSTLTIQRTQQEDSAVYLCASSQLPGAVGEQYFGPGTRLTVT.

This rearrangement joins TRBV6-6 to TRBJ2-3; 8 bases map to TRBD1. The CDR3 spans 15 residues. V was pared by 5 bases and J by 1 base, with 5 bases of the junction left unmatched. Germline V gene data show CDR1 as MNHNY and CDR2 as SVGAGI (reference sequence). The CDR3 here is CASSDPGQGTDTQYF. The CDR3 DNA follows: TGTGCCAGCAGTGACCCGGGACAGGGCACAGATACGCAGTATTTT.

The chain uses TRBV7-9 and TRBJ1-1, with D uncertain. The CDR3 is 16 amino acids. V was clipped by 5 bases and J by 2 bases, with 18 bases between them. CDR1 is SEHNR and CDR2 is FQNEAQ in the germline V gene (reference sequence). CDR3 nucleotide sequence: TGTGCCAGCAGCCTCTTATCTCGGAGTAAAAACACTGAAGCTTTCTTT. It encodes CASSLLSRSKNTEAFF.

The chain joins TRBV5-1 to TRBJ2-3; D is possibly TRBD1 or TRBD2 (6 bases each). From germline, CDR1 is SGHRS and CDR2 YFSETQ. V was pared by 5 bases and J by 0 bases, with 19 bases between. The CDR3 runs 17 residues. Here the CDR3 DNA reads TGCGCCAGCAGGCGGGACAAAGTGAGCTCTAGCACAGATACGCAGTATTTT. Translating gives CASRRDKVSSSTDTQYF.

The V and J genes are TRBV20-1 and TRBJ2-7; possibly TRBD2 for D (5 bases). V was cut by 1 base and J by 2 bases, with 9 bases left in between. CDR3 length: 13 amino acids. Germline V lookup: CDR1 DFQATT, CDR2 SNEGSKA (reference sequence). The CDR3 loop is CSARGTSTYEQYF. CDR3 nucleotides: TGCAGTGCTAGAGGCACTAGTACCTACGAGCAGTACTTC.

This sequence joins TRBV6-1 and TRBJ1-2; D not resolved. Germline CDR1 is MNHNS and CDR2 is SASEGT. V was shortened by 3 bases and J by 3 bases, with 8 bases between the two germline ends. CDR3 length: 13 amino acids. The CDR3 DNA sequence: TGTGCCAGCAGTGATCAGTTACACTATGGCTACACCTTC. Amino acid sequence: CASSDQLHYGYTF.

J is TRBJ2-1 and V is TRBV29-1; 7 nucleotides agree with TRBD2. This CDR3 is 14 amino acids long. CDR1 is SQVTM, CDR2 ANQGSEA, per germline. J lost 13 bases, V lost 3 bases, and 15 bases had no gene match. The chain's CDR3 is CSVDAAGVGETQFF. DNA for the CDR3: TGCAGCGTTGATGCGGCGGGAGTTGGGGAGACCCAGTTCTTC.

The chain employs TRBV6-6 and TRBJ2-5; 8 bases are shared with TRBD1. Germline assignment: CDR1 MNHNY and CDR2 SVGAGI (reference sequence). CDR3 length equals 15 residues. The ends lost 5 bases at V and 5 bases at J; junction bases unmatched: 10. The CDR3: CASSPSGQGRETQYF. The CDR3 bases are TGTGCCAGCAGTCCTTCCGGACAGGGAAGGGAGACCCAGTACTTC.

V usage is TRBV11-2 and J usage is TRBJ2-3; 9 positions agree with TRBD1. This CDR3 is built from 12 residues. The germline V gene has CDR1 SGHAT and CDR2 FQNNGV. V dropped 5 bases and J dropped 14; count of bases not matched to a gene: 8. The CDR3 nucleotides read TGTGCCAGCAGCGCACGGGACAGGGCATTGTATTTT. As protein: CASSARDRALYF.

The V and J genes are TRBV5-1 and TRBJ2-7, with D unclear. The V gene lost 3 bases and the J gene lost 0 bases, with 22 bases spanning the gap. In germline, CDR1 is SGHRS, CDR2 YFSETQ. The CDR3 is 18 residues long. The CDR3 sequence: CASSSYRLRSPSSYEQYF. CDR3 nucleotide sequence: TGCGCCAGCAGCTCTTACCGTCTTCGGAGCCCTAGCTCCTACGAGCAGTACTTC.

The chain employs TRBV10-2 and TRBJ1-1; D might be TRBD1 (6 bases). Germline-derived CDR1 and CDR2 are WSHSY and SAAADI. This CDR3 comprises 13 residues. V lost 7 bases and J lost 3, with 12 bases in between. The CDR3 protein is CASIEGGDTEAFF. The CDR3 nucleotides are TGCGCCAGCATCGAGGGGGGGGACACTGAAGCTTTCTTT.

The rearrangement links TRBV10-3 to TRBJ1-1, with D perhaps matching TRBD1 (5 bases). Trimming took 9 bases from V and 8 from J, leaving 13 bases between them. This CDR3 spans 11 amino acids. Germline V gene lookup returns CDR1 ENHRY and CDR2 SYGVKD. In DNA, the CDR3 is TGTGCCATGGGGACGAGCGCCGAAGCTTTCTTT. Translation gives CAMGTSAEAFF.

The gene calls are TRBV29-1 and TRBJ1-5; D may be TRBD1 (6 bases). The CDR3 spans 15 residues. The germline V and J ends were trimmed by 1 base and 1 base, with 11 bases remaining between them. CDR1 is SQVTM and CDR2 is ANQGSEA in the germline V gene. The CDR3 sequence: CSVEGGRGSNQPQHF. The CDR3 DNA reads TGCAGCGTTGAAGGGGGCAGGGGAAGCAATCAGCCCCAGCATTTT.

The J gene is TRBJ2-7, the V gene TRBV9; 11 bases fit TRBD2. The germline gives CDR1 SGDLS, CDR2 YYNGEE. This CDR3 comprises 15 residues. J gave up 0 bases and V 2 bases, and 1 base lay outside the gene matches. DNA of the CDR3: TGTGCCAGCAGCGTGGGACTAGCGGACTCCTACGAGCAGTACTTC. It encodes CASSVGLADSYEQYF.

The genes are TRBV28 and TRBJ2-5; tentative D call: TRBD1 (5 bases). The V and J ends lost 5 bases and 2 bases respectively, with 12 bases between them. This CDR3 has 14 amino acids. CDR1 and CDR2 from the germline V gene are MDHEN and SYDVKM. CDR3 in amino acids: CASSLAQGQETQYF. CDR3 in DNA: TGTGCCAGCAGTCTTGCCCAGGGTCAAGAGACCCAGTACTTC.

The chain's CDR3 is CASSLRRTGRGEKLFF. The CDR3 coding sequence is TGTGCCAGCAGCCTCCGCCGGACAGGGCGCGGGGAAAAACTGTTTTTT. V is TRBV7-9 and J is TRBJ1-4; TRBD1 matches at 8 bases. From germline, CDR1 is SEHNR and CDR2 FQNEAQ (reference sequence). The CDR3 is 16 amino acids. V dropped 5 bases and J dropped 8; count of bases not matched to a gene: 13.